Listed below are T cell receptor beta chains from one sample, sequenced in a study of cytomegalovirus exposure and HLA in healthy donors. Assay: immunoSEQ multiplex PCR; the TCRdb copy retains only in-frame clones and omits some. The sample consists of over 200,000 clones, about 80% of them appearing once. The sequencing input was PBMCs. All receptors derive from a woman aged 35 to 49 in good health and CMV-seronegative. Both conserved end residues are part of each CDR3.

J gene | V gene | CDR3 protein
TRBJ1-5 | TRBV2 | CASSPDRGNNQPQHF
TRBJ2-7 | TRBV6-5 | CASSWAGGTYEQYF
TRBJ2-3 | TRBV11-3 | CASSLDLREGTDTQYF
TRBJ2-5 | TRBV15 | CATSRDGTIQETQYF
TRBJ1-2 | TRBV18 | CASSREGGGYGYTF
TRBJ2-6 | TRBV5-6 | CASRRKRTSTNVLTF
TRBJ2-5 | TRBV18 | CASSPRGGIRETQYF
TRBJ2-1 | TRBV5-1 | CASRPPGLADNEQFF
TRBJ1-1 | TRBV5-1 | CASSLAEGDTEAFF
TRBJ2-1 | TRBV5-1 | CASSLATLVGSGNEQFF
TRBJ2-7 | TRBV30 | CAWSGSGGGYEQYF
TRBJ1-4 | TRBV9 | CASSVALREGSQLFF
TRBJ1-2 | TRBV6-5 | CASGRTGGGSGYTF
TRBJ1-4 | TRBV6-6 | CASLPWGEGEKLFF
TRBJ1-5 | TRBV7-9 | CASSLGGGEPQHF
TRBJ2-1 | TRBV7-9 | CASSGQGGLGEQFF
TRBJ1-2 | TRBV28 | CASSLYGQVNYGYTF
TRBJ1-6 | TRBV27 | CASSLVTGIEDSPLHF
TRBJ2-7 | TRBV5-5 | CASSLGQGGYEQYF
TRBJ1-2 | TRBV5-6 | CASSATSNYGYTF
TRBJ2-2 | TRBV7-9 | CASSPRDKDNTGELFF
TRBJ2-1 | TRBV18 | CASSPQGVGEQFF
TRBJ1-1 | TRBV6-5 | CASSYRTVFNTEAFF
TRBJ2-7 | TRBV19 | CASSFGMTYEQYF
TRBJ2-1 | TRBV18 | CASSPPGSGVYNEQFF
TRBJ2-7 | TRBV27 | CASSYSYRGFYEQYF
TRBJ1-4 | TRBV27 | CASSLSMNRLRDNDEKLFF
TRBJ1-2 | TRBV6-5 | CASRLDRGFNYGYPF
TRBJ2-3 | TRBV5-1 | CASSSQASTDTQYF
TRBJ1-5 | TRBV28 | CASTIGDSNQPQHF
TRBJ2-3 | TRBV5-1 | CASTPSATDTQYF
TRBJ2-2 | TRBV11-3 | CASSLARGDTGELFF
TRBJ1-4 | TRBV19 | CASSPRDTAIFTNEKLFF
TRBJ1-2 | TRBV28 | CVAGQSGYTF
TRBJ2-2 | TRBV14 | CASSQSNTGELFF
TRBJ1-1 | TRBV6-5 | CASSRDRGTEAFF
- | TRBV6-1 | CASSEAWRSSYEQYF
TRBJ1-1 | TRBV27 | CASSLRGYVLEAFF
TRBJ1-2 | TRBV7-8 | CASSLGQAPSIYGYTF
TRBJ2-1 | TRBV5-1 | CASSPPLSGGGNEQFF
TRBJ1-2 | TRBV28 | CASSVAGRVGYTF
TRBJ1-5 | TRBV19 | CASRDKANQPQHF
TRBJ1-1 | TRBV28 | CASRTLPGQGPTEAFF
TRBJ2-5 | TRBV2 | CASSEGEYQETQYF
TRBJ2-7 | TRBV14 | CASSHRPRGLLYEQYF
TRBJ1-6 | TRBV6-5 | CASSQGVSNSPLHF
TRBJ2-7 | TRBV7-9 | CASSRARTGPAEQYF
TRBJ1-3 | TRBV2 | CASSEGDRDLNWQLGNTIYF
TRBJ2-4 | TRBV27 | CASRAGTSGIQYF
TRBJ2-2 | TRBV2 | CASRNGLNTGELFF
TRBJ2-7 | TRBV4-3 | CASRKNRFRSYEQYF